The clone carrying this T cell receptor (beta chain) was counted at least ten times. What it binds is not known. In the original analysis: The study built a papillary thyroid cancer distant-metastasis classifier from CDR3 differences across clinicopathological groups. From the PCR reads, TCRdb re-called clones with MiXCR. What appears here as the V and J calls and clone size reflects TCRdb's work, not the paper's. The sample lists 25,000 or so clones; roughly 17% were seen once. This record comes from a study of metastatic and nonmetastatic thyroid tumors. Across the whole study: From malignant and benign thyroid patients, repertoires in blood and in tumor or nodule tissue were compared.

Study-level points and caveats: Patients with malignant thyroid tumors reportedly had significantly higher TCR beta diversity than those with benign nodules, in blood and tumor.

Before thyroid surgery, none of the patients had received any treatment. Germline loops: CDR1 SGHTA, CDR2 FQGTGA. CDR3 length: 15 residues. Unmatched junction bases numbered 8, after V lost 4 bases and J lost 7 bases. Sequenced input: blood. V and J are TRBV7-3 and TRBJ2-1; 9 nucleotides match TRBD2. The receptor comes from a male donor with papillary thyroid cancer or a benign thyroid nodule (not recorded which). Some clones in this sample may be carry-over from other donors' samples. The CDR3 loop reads CASSSLAGIGNEQFF. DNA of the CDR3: TGTGCCAGCAGCTCCCTAGCGGGAATCGGGAATGAGCAGTTCTTC.